The 22 T cell receptor beta chains in this list originate from one sample, sequenced in a study of blood T cells in healthy people across ages. With a J-beta primer mix and a sample-barcoded 5' primer, a second PCR ran roughly 6 to 11 cycles. MiXCR, run by TCRdb on the 5' RACE reads, gives a single entry per CDR3 protein. The repertoire includes 550,000 to 750,000 distinct CDR3 sequences, around 21% of them detected once, and roughly 3.6% sits in the top ten. Sequencing was performed on blood. These receptors originate from a man between 65 and 85 years old in good health.

V is TRBV27 and J is TRBJ2-7; the match to TRBD1 covers 8 bases. Trimming removed 4 bases from V and 0 bases from J; junction bases left unmatched: 8. The CDR3 runs to 16 residues. CDR1 is MNHEY, CDR2 SMNVEV, per germline (reference sequence). The CDR3 loop reads CASSSSDRVISYEQYF. The CDR3 DNA reads TGTGCCAGCAGTTCCTCGGACAGGGTAATCTCCTACGAGCAGTACTTC.

The chain links TRBV20-1 to TRBJ2-7, with D possibly being TRBD2 (5 bases). The CDR3 covers 15 residues. The ends were cut back, 0 bases at V and 0 bases at J, with 12 bases in the middle. Germline V CDR1 and CDR2: DFQATT, SNEGSKA (reference sequence). CDR3 residues: CSARDGRESSYEQYF. For the CDR3, the DNA is TGCAGTGCTAGAGATGGCCGGGAAAGCTCCTACGAGCAGTACTTC.

This clonotype was counted a few times. The chain carries TRBV7-2 and TRBJ2-1, with 7 bases aligning to TRBD2. This CDR3 has 17 amino acids. Germline V gene lookup returns CDR1 SGHTA and CDR2 FQGNSA. V dropped 4 bases and J dropped 3; count of bases not matched to a gene: 12. CDR3 protein: CASSSTRGVAYYNEQFF. In nucleotides, the CDR3 is TGTGCCAGCAGCTCAACACGGGGGGTCGCCTACTACAATGAGCAGTTCTTC.

Only one count was recorded for this clonotype. This rearrangement joins TRBV20-1 to TRBJ2-6; TRBD1 aligns across 8 bases. With 2 bases clipped from V and 2 bases from J, the junction kept 2 bases outside the gene matches. Germline CDR1 reads DFQATT; CDR2 reads SNEGSKA (reference sequence). The CDR3 runs 15 residues. The CDR3 DNA reads as TGCAGTGCTAGACCAGGGGGCCCTGGGGCCAACGTCCTGACTTTC. Protein product: CSARPGGPGANVLTF.

There are a few counts of this clonotype. This chain connects TRBV3-1 to TRBJ1-2; D remains ambiguous. The CDR3 has 13 amino acids. Germline loops: CDR1 LGHDT, CDR2 YNNKEL (reference sequence). Trimming cost V 0 bases and J 8 bases, with 10 bases left between them. In DNA, the CDR3 is TGTGCCAGCAGCCAAGAAAGCGATCTGGGCTACACCTTC. This sequence encodes CASSQESDLGYTF.

This clonotype came up once. This chain uses TRBV5-1 with TRBJ1-2; maybe TRBD1 (6 bases). The germline V and J ends were trimmed by 0 bases and 4 bases, with 13 bases remaining between them. CDR3 length equals 15 residues. Germline V lookup: CDR1 SGHRS, CDR2 YFSETQ. The CDR3 loop is CASSLAARGGYGYTF. Written as DNA, the CDR3 is TGCGCCAGCAGCTTGGCCGCCAGGGGCGGCTATGGCTACACCTTC.

V and J are TRBV7-2 and TRBJ2-5; perhaps TRBD2 as D (5 bases). Germline V gene data show CDR1 as SGHTA and CDR2 as FQGNSA. The CDR3 runs 12 residues. Trimming removed 7 bases from V and 5 bases from J, with 11 bases in between. As DNA, the CDR3 is TGTGCCAGCATCTCACGGGGTGAGACCCAGTACTTC. Its protein is CASISRGETQYF.

The V gene is TRBV6-6, the J gene TRBJ2-1; 10 bases fit TRBD2. Trimming removed 7 bases from V and 7 bases from J; junction bases left unmatched: 7. Germline CDR1 reads MNHNY; CDR2 reads SVGAGI (reference sequence). The CDR3 consists of 14 residues. DNA of the CDR3: TGTGCCAGCAAACTAGCGGGAATGAGGAATGAGCAGTTCTTC. Its translation is CASKLAGMRNEQFF.

V usage is TRBV9 and J usage is TRBJ2-7; D uncertain. CDR3 length equals 15 residues. The germline V gene encodes CDR1 SGDLS and CDR2 YYNGEE. Deletions cut 0 bases from V and 3 bases from J, with 13 bases between. This CDR3 is CASSVGWAGDYEQYF. DNA for the CDR3: TGTGCCAGCAGCGTAGGGTGGGCAGGAGACTACGAGCAGTACTTC.

This clonotype was seen more than once but under ten times. V gene TRBV7-9 combines with J gene TRBJ1-1, with D possibly TRBD1 on 5 matching bases. The germline V gene encodes CDR1 SEHNR and CDR2 FQNEAQ (reference sequence). V was shortened by 2 bases and J by 1 base, with 8 bases between the two germline ends. The CDR3 contains 14 residues. The DNA for the CDR3 is TGTGCCAGCAGCTTAAGGGGCTCGAACACTGAAGCTTTCTTT. It translates to CASSLRGSNTEAFF.

The chain has TRBV18 and TRBJ1-5; tentatively, D is TRBD1 (6 bases). Per the germline V gene, CDR1 is KGHSH and CDR2 is LQKENI. The CDR3 is made up of 14 amino acids. V lost 4 bases and J lost 5, with 12 bases in between. CDR3 in DNA: TGTGCCAGCTCACTGTCGGGGGCAGATCAGCCCCAGCATTTT. This codes for CASSLSGADQPQHF.

The rearrangement links TRBV20-1 to TRBJ2-5, with 11 bases aligning to TRBD2. Matching the DNA end better, TRBJ2-1 makes the J call doubtful. The CDR3 totals 14 residues. Germline V lookup: CDR1 DFQATT, CDR2 SNEGSKA (reference sequence). As DNA, the CDR3 is TGCAGTGCCTCTTCTAGCGGGAGGCTAAATGAGCAGTTCTTC. Amino acids: CSASSSGRLNEQFF.

This clonotype has ten or more counts. The DNA for the CDR3 is TGTGCCAGCTCACCTCGCATTTTAAAGAACTCGGGTGAAAAACTGTTTTTT. It codes for CASSPRILKNSGEKLFF. The rearrangement uses TRBV18 and TRBJ1-4; D is ambiguous. Germline loops: CDR1 KGHSH, CDR2 LQKENI. The V gene lost 3 bases and the J gene lost 7 bases, with 21 bases spanning the gap. This CDR3 is built from 17 residues. The variable domain in full, with the rest retrieved from reference TRBV18 and TRBJ1-4, is NAGVMQNPRHLVRRRGQEARLRCSPMKGHSHVYWYRQLPEEGLKFMVYLQKENIIDESGMPKERFSAEFPKEGPSILRIQQVVRGDSAAYFCASSPRILKNSGEKLFFGSGTQLSVL.

This clonotype has just a few counts. The chain combines TRBV20-1 with TRBJ2-5, with D maybe TRBD2 (6 bases). CDR3 length: 13 residues. Trimming shortened V by 6 bases and J by 1 base, and 12 bases separated the two germline ends. Per germline, CDR1 DFQATT and CDR2 SNEGSKA (reference sequence). This CDR3 reads CSAKLAAQETQYF. Here the CDR3 DNA reads TGCAGTGCCAAGTTAGCGGCCCAAGAGACCCAGTACTTC.

This clonotype appeared many times. The gene calls are TRBV20-1 and TRBJ2-3, with TRBD2 identical over 8 bases. The germline gives CDR1 DFQATT, CDR2 SNEGSKA (reference sequence). Unmatched junction bases numbered 9, after V lost 2 bases and J lost 2 bases. The CDR3 is 16 amino acids. In nucleotides, the CDR3 is TGCAGTGCTAGAACCGGACTAGCAGAGCTCACAGATACGCAGTATTTT. Its translation is CSARTGLAELTDTQYF.

The V gene is TRBV2, the J gene TRBJ2-5, with D hard to call. Germline lookup yields CDR1 SNHLY and CDR2 FYNNEI. V shed 1 base and J shed 5 bases, with 14 bases lying between them. CDR3 length equals 15 residues. This CDR3 is CASSEVGIVKETQYF. The DNA of the CDR3 is TGTGCCAGCAGTGAAGTGGGTATTGTTAAGGAGACCCAGTACTTC.

This chain connects TRBV4-3 to TRBJ1-4; 10 nucleotides align to TRBD1. Germline V gene lookup returns CDR1 LGHNA and CDR2 YSLEER. This CDR3 has 17 amino acids. With 2 bases clipped from V and 6 bases from J, the junction kept 9 bases outside the gene matches. This CDR3 is CASSQSTGGVGHEKLFF. CDR3 in DNA: TGCGCCAGCAGCCAATCGACAGGGGGCGTGGGTCATGAAAAACTGTTTTTT.

In this sample, this clonotype turned up a few times. The chain employs TRBV19 and TRBJ1-2; TRBD1 matches 9 bases. Germline-derived CDR1 and CDR2 are LNHDA and SQIVND (reference sequence). The CDR3 extends over 15 amino acids. V trimming: 5 bases; J trimming: 5 bases; junction bases outside the gene matches: 9. This chain's CDR3 is CASSRAGQGWYGYTF. In nucleotides, the CDR3 is TGTGCCAGTAGTCGAGCGGGACAGGGTTGGTATGGCTACACCTTC.

This clonotype has more than one count but fewer than ten. CDR3 bases: TGCGCCAGCAGCCAAGCGGGGGAATCCTACAATGAGCAGTTCTTC. Amino acids: CASSQAGESYNEQFF. The chain recombines TRBV4-1 with TRBJ2-1, with D perhaps TRBD2 (6 bases). Trimming shortened V by 1 base and J by 1 base, and 8 bases separated the two germline ends. The CDR3 totals 15 residues. Germline V lookup: CDR1 MGHRA, CDR2 YSYEKL.

This clonotype has only a few counts. The chain links TRBV19 to TRBJ2-5; TRBD1 matches 9 bases. Trimming at V came to 6 bases and at J to 5 bases, leaving 10 bases not matched to a gene. The CDR3 totals 15 residues. Germline assignment: CDR1 LNHDA and CDR2 SQIVND (reference sequence). This CDR3 is CASSPGTGLSETQYF. CDR3 sequence (DNA): TGTGCCAGTAGCCCGGGGACAGGGCTTTCCGAGACCCAGTACTTC.

This clonotype showed up just a few times. The chain links TRBV6-2 or TRBV6-3 to TRBJ2-2, with D tentatively TRBD1 (6 bases). The CDR3 extends over 14 amino acids. CDR1 MNHEY and CDR2 SVGEGT come from the germline V gene. Trimming shortened V by 7 bases and J by 1 base, and 10 bases separated the two germline ends. In nucleotides, the CDR3 is TGTGCCAGCAAGGAACAGGGGAACACCGGGGAGCTGTTTTTT. Amino acids: CASKEQGNTGELFF.

This chain connects TRBV28 to TRBJ2-5; 10 bases align to TRBD2. V lost 5 bases, J lost 5 bases, and 5 bases stayed unmatched. The CDR3 consists of 14 residues. Germline assignment: CDR1 MDHEN and CDR2 SYDVKM. CDR3 DNA: TGTGCCAGCAGTACTAGCGGGGACGGTGAGACCCAGTACTTC. Residues: CASSTSGDGETQYF.